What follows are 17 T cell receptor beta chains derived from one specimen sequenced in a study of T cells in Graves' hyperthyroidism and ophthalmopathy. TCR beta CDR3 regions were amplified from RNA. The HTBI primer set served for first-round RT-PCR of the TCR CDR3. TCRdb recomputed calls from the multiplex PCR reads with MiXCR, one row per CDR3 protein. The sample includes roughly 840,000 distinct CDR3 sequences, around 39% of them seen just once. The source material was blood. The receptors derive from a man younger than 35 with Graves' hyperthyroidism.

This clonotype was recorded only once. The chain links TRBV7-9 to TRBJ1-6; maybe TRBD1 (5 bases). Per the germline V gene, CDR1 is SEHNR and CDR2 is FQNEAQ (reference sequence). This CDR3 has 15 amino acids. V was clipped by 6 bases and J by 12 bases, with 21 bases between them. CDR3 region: CASSSGGAAGRPLHF. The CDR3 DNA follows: TGTGCCAGCAGTTCCGGAGGGGCGGCTGGGAGACCCCTCCACTTT.

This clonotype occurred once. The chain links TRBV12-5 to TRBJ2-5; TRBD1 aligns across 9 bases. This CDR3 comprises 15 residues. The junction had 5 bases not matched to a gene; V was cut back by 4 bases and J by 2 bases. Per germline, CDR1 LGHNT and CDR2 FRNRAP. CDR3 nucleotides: TGTGCTAGTGGTTCAGGGACAGGGAGACAAGAGACCCAGTACTTC. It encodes CASGSGTGRQETQYF.

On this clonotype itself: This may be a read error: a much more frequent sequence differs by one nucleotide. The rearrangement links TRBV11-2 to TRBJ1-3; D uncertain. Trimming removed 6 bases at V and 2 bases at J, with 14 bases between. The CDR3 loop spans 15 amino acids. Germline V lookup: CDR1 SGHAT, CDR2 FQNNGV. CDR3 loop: CASSPFSNPGNTIYF. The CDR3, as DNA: TGTGCCAGCAGTCCCTTCTCTAACCCTGGAAACACCATATATTTT.

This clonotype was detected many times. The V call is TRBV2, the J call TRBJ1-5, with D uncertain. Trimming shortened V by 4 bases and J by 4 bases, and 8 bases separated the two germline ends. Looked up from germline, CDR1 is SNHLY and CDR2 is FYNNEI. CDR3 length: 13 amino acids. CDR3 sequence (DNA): TGTGCCAGCAGTGGAGACAATAATCAGCCCCAGCATTTT. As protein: CASSGDNNQPQHF.

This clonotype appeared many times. The CDR3 DNA reads TGTGCCAGCAGCCGGGGGAACAGTTACGAGCAGTACTTC. The encoded protein is CASSRGNSYEQYF. This chain connects TRBV7-9 to TRBJ2-7, with D possibly TRBD2 on 6 matching bases. V gave up 5 bases and J gave up 4 bases, with 12 bases separating them. Germline values: CDR1 SEHNR, CDR2 FQNEAQ (reference sequence). The CDR3 length is 13 residues.

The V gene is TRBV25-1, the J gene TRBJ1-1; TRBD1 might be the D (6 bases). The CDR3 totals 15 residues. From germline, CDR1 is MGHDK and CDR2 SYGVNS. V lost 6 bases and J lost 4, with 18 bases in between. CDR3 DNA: TGTGCCAGCAGCGTTGAAGAAGGGGGAGGCACTGAAGCTTTCTTT. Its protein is CASSVEEGGGTEAFF.

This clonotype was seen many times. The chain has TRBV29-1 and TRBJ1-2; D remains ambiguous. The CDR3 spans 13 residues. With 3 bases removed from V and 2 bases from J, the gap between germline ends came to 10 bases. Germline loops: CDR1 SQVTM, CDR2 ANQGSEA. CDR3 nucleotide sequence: TGCAGCGTTGATATGGCCCTGAACTATGGCTACACCTTC. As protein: CSVDMALNYGYTF.

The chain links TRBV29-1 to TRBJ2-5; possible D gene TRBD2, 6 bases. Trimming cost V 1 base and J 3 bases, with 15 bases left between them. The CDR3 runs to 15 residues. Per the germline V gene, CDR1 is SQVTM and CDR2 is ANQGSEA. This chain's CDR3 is CSVEVSLAPKETQYF. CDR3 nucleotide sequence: TGCAGCGTTGAAGTGTCCCTAGCGCCGAAAGAGACCCAGTACTTC.

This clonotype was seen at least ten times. CDR3 protein: CSVYASGSVEQYF. The CDR3 DNA sequence: TGCAGCGTTTACGCTAGCGGGAGTGTCGAGCAGTACTTC. This chain uses TRBV29-1 with TRBJ2-7; 10 nucleotides match TRBD2. After removal of 5 bases from V and 6 bases from J, the junction contained 7 bases not matched to a gene. Per the germline V gene, CDR1 is SQVTM and CDR2 is ANQGSEA. The CDR3 is 13 amino acids.

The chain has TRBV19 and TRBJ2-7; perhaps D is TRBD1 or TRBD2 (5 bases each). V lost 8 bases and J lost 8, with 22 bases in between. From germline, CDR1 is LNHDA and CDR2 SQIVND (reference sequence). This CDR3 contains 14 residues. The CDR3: CASGDVSNQPQQYF. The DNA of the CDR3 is TGTGCCAGTGGGGACGTTAGCAATCAGCCCCAGCAGTACTTC.

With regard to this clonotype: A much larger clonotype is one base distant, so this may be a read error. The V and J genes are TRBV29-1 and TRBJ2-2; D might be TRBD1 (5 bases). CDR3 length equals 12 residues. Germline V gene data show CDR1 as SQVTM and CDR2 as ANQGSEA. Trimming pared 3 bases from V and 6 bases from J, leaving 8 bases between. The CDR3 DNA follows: TGCAGCGTTGAGGTCAGGGCCGGGGAGCTGTTTTTT. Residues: CSVEVRAGELFF.

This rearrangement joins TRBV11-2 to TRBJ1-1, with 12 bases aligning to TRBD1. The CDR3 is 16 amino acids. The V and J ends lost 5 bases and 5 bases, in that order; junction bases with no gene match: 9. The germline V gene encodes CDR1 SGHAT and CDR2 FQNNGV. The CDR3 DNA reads TGTGCCAGCAGCATTCCGGGACAGGGGGCGCGGACTGAAGCTTTCTTT. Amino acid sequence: CASSIPGQGARTEAFF. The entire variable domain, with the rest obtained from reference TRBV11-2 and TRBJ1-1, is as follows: EAGVAQSPRYKIIEKRQSVAFWCNPISGHATLYWYQQILGQGPKLLIQFQNNGVVDDSQLPKDRFSAERLKGVDSTLKIQPAKLEDSAVYLCASSIPGQGARTEAFFGQGTRLTVV.

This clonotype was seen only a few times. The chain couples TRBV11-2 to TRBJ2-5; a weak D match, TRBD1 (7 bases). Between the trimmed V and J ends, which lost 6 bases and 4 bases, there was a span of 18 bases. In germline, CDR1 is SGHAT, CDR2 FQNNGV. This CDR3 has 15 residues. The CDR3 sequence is CASSRGTYRGETQYF. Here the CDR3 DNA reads TGTGCCAGCAGTAGAGGGACTTACAGGGGAGAGACCCAGTACTTC.

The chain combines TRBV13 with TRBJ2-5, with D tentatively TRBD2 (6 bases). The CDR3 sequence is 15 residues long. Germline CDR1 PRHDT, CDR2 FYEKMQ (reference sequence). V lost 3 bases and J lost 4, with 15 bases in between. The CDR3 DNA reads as TGTGCCAGCAGCTTTTTTCTTCGGGAGTCAGAGACCCAGTACTTC. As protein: CASSFFLRESETQYF. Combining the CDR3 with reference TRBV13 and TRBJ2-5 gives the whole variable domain AAGVIQSPRHLIKEKRETATLKCYPIPRHDTVYWYQQGPGQDPQFLISFYEKMQSDKGSIPDRFSAQQFSDYHSELNMSSLELGDSALYFCASSFFLRESETQYFGPGTRLLVL.

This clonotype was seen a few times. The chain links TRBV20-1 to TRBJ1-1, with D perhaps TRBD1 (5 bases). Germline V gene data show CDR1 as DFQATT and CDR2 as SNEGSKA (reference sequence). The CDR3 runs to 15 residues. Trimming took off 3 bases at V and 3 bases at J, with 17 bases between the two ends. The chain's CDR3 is CSASTGGLGDTEAFF. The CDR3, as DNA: TGCAGTGCTAGCACGGGGGGTTTGGGGGACACTGAAGCTTTCTTT.

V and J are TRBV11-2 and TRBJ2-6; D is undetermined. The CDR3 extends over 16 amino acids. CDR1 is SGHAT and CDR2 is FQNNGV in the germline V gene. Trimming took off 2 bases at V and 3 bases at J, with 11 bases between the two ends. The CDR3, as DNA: TGTGCCAGCAGCTTATTACCGAGGAGTGGGGCCAACGTCCTGACTTTC. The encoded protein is CASSLLPRSGANVLTF.

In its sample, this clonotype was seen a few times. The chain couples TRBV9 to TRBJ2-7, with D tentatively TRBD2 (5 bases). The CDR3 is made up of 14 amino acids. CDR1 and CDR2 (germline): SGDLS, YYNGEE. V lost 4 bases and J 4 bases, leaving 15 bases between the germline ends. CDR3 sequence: CASSPRTAPYEQYF. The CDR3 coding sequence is TGTGCCAGCAGCCCCAGGACTGCCCCGTACGAGCAGTACTTC.